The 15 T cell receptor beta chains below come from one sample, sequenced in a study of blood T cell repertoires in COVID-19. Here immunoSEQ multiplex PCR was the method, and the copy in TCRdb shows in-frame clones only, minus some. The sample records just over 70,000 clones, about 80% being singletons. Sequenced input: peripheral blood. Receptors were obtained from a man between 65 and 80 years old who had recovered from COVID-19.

Here the CDR3 DNA reads TGCGCCAGCAGCTTGGGAGGGGGGGTCTACGAGCAGTACTTC. Its translation: CASSLGGGVYEQYF. The chain employs TRBV5-1 and TRBJ2-7, with a weak D call TRBD2 (7 bases). Deletions cut 0 bases from V and 3 bases from J, with 10 bases between. Germline V gene sequence: CDR1 SGHRS, CDR2 YFSETQ. The CDR3 covers 14 residues.

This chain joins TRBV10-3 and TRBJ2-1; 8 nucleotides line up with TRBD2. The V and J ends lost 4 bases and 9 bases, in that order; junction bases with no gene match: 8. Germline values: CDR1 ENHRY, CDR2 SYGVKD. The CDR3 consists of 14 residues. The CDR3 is CAISAGLVNSEQFF. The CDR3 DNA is TGTGCCATCAGTGCGGGACTAGTTAACTCTGAGCAGTTCTTC.

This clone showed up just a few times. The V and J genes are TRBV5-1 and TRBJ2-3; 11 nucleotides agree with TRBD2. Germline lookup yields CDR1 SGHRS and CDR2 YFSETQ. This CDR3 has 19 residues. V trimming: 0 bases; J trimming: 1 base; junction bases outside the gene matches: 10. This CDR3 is CASSLAITSGGEGTDTQYF. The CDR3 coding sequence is TGCGCCAGCAGCTTGGCCATCACTAGCGGGGGAGAGGGCACAGATACGCAGTATTTT. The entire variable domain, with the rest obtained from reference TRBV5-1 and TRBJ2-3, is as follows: KAGVTQTPRYLIKTRGQQVTLSCSPISGHRSVSWYQQTPGQGLQFLFEYFSETQRNKGNFPGRFSGRQFSNSRSEMNVSTLELGDSALYLCASSLAITSGGEGTDTQYFGPGTRLTVL.

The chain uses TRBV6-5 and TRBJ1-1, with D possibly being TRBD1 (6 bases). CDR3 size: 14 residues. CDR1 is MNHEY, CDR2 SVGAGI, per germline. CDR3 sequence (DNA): TGTCAAGCGGGGGCCTCGTTCATTTTCACTGAAGCTTTCTTT. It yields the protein CQAGASFIFTEAFF.

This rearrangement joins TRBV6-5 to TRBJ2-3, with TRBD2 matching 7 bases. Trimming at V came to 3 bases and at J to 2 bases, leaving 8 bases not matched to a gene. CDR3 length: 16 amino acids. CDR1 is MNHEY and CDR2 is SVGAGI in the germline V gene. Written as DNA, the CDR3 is TGTGCCAGCAGTTATGGTAGCGGGCCCTCCACAGATACGCAGTATTTT. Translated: CASSYGSGPSTDTQYF.

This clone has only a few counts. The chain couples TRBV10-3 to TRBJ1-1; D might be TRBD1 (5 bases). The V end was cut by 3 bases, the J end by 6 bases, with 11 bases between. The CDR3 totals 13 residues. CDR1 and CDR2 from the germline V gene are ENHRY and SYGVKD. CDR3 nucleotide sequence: TGTGCCATCAGTGAAATTCGGGGGGCTGAAGCTTTCTTT. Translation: CAISEIRGAEAFF.

CDR3 DNA sequence: TGTGCCAGTAAGAAAACAGGGGATTATTCACCCCTCCACTTT. It codes for CASKKTGDYSPLHF. The chain uses TRBV19 and TRBJ1-6; 7 bases are a match to TRBD1. CDR1 LNHDA and CDR2 SQIVND come from the germline V gene (reference sequence). This CDR3 is built from 14 residues. The V segment lost 7 bases and the J segment 8 bases; nucleotides outside the gene matches: 8.

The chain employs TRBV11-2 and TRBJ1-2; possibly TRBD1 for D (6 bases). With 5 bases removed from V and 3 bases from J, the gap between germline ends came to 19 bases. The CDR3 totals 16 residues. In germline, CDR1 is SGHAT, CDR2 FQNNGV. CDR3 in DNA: TGTGCCAGCAGCCGAACCGGACAGATCAATTACTATGGCTACACCTTC. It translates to CASSRTGQINYYGYTF.

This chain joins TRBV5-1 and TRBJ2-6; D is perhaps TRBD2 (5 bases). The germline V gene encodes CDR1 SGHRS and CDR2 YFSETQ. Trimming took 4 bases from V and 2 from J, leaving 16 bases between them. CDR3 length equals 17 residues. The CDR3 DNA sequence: TGCGCCAGCAGCGCACGCCCGGACTCCCCTGGGGCCAACGTCCTGACTTTC. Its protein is CASSARPDSPGANVLTF.

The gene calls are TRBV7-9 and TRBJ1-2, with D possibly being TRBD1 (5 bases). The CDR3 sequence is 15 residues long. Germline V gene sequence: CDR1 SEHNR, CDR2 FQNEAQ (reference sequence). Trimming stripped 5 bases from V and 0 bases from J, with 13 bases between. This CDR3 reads CASSPIGGANYGYTF. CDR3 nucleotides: TGTGCCAGCAGCCCCATTGGAGGGGCTAACTATGGCTACACCTTC.

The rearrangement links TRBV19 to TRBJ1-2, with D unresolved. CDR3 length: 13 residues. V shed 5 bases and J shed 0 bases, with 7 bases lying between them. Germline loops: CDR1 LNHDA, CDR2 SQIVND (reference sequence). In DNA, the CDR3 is TGTGCCAGTAGTCGAGAAACTAACTATGGCTACACCTTC. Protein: CASSRETNYGYTF.

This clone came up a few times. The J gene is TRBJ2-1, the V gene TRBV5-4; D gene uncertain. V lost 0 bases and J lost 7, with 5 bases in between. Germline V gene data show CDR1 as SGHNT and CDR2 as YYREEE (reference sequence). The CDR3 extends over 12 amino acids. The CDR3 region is CASSLVRNEQFF. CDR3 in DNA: TGTGCCAGCAGCTTGGTGAGAAATGAGCAGTTCTTC. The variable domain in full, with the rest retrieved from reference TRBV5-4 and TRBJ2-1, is ETGVTQSPTHLIKTRGQQVTLRCSSQSGHNTVSWYQQALGQGPQFIFQYYREEENGRGNFPPRFSGLQFPNYSSELNVNALELDDSALYLCASSLVRNEQFFGPGTRLTVL.

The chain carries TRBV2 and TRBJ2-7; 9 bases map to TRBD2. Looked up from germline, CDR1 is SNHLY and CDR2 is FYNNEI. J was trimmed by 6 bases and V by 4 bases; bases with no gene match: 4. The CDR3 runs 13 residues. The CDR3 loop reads CASSGAGGIEQYF. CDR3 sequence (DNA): TGTGCCAGCAGTGGGGCGGGGGGGATCGAGCAGTACTTC.

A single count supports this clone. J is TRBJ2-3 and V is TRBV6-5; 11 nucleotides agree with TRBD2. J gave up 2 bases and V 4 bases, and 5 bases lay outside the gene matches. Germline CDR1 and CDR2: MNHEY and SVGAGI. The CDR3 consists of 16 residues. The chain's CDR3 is CASSFPSGRLTDTQYF. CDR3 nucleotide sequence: TGTGCCAGCAGTTTCCCTAGCGGGAGGCTCACAGATACGCAGTATTTT.

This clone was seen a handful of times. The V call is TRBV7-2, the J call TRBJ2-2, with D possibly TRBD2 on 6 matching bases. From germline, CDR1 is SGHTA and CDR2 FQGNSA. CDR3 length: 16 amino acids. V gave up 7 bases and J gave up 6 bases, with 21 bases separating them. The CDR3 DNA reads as TGTGCCAGCATGGTACCTGCGGGGTTTTTTTCCGGGGAGCTGTTTTTT. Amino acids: CASMVPAGFFSGELFF.